This TCR beta chain came from a study of blood T cell repertoires in COVID-19. This CDR3 is built from 13 residues. Trimming left V 5 bases short and J 2 bases short, with 12 bases between. Germline V gene data show CDR1 as SQVTM and CDR2 as ANQGSEA. Generated by immunoSEQ multiplex PCR, the TCRdb table keeps only in-frame clones and is missing some. Of a few hundred thousand clones listed, 86% are singletons. This clonotype originated in a woman aged 45-65 years with acute or convalescent COVID-19. The V call is TRBV29-1, the J call TRBJ1-2, with D tentatively TRBD1 (6 bases). The sample was peripheral blood. CDR3 nucleotides: TGCAGCGTTTTTGGGGGCCTCAACTATGGCTACACCTTC. Translated: CSVFGGLNYGYTF.